This entry describes one TCR beta chain. The data derive from a study of PD-1 blockade in mismatch repair-deficient tumors. J lost 0 bases, V lost 1 base, and 0 bases had no gene match. The CDR3 covers 15 residues. Germline assignment: CDR1 SNHLY and CDR2 FYNNEI. Using immunoSEQ multiplex PCR, the repertoire was profiled, and TCRdb retains in-frame clones only, with some absent. The sample contains some 19,000 clones, about 80% of which appear only once. The receptor comes from an adult with mismatch repair-deficient cancer. This chain connects TRBV2 to TRBJ2-7; the match to TRBD2 covers 10 bases. The sample in question was PBMCs, obtained 52 weeks after starting pembrolizumab. The chain's CDR3 is CASSEGTSGSYEQYF. In nucleotides, the CDR3 is TGTGCCAGCAGTGAAGGGACTAGCGGCTCCTACGAGCAGTACTTC. Filled out from reference TRBV2 and TRBJ2-7, the complete variable domain reads EPEVTQTPSHQVTQMGQEVILRCVPISNHLYFYWYRQILGQKVEFLVSFYNNEISEKSEIFDDQFSVERPDGSNFTLKIRSTKLEDSAMYFCASSEGTSGSYEQYFGPGTRLTVT.